This TCR beta chain was observed in a study of CD8 T cells in Susac syndrome. Germline V gives CDR1 MNHEY, CDR2 SVGAGI. Trimming left V 0 bases short and J 3 bases short, with 9 bases between. The CDR3 runs 14 residues. With random hexamers, reverse transcription was performed on about 0.5 to 1 ug of RNA. Amplification of the TCR beta CDR3 was carried out by immunoSEQ multiplex PCR, which spanned a total of 54 Vbeta and 13 Jbeta segments. TCRdb recomputed calls from the immunoSEQ multiplex PCR reads with MiXCR, one row per CDR3 protein. The sample consists of some 400,000 distinct CDR3 sequences, approximately 85% of them appearing once.

The chain is built from TRBV6-5 and TRBJ2-7; D remains unclear. The specimen sequenced was CD8+ T cells from PBMCs. The origin of this receptor is a human donor with multiple sclerosis. This chain's CDR3 is CASSYSGADYEQYF. CDR3 bases: TGTGCCAGCAGTTACTCTGGCGCGGACTACGAGCAGTACTTC.